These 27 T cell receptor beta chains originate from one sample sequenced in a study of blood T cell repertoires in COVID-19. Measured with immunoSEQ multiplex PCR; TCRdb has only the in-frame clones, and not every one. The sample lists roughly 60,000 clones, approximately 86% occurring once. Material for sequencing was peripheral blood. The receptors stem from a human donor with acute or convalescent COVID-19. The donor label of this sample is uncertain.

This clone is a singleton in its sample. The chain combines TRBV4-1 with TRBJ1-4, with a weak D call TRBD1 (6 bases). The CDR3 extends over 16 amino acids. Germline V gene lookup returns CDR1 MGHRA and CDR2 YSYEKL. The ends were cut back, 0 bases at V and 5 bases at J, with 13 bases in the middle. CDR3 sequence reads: CASSQDRGHRNEKLFF. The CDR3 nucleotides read TGCGCCAGCAGCCAAGATCGGGGACACCGAAATGAAAAACTGTTTTTT.

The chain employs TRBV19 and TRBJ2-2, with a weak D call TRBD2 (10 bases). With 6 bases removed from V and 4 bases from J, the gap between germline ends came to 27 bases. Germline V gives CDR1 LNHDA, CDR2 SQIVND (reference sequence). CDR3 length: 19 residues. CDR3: CASSAGTGPSGGVTGELFF. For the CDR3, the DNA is TGTGCCAGTAGCGCCGGGACAGGGCCTAGCGGGGGAGTCACCGGGGAGCTGTTTTTT. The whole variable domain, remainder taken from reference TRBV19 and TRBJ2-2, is DGGITQSPKYLFRKEGQNVTLSCEQNLNHDAMYWYRQDPGQGLRLIYYSQIVNDFQKGDIAEGYSVSREKKESFPLTVTSAQKNPTAFYLCASSAGTGPSGGVTGELFFGEGSRLTVL.

The CDR3 DNA reads TGCAGCGTTGAAAGGGTACAGGGATCCACTGAAGCTTTCTTT. This gives the protein CSVERVQGSTEAFF. The J gene is TRBJ1-1, the V gene TRBV29-1; D may be TRBD1 (6 bases). Germline V gene data show CDR1 as SQVTM and CDR2 as ANQGSEA. The CDR3 totals 14 residues. V was cut by 2 bases and J by 4 bases, with 14 bases left in between.

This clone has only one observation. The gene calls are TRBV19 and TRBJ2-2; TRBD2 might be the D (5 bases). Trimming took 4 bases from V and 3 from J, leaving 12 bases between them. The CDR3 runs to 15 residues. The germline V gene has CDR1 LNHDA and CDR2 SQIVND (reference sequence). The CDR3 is CASSTPSSDTGELFF. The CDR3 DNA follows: TGTGCCAGTAGTACCCCTAGCAGCGACACCGGGGAGCTGTTTTTT.

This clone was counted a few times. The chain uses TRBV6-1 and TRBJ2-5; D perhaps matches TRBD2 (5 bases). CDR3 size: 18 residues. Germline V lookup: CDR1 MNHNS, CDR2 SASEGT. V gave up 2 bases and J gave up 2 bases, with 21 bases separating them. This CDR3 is CASSESPSSLGKQETQYF. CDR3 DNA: TGTGCCAGCAGTGAATCGCCTAGCTCTCTGGGAAAGCAAGAGACCCAGTACTTC.

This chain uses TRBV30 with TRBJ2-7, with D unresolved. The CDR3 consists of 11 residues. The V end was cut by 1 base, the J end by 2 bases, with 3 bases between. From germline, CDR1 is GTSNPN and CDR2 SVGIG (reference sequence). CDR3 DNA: TGTGCCTGGAGTGACACCTACGAGCAGTACGTC. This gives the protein CAWSDTYEQYV.

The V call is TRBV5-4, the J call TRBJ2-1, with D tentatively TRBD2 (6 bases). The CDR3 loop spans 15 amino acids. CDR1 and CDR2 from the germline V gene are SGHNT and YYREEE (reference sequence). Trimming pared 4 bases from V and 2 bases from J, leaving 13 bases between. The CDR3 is CASSRATGAYNEQFF. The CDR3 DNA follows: TGTGCCAGCAGCCGGGCGACGGGGGCCTACAATGAGCAGTTCTTC. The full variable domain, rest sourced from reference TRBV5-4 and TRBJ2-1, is ETGVTQSPTHLIKTRGQQVTLRCSSQSGHNTVSWYQQALGQGPQFIFQYYREEENGRGNFPPRFSGLQFPNYSSELNVNALELDDSALYLCASSRATGAYNEQFFGPGTRLTVL.

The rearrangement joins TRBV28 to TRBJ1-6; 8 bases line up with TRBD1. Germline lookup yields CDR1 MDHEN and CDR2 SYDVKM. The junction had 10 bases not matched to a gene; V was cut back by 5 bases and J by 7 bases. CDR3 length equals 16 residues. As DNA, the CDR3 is TGTGCCAGCAGTCCCCCTACTACAGGGGGGAATTCACCCCTCCACTTT. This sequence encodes CASSPPTTGGNSPLHF.

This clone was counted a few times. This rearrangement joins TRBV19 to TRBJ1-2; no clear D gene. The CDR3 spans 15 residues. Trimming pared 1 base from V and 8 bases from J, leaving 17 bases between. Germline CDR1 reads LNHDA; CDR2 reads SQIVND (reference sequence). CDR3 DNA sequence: TGTGCCAGTAGTATAGTCGGAGGGTCGGCTCGGGGCTACACCTTC. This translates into CASSIVGGSARGYTF.

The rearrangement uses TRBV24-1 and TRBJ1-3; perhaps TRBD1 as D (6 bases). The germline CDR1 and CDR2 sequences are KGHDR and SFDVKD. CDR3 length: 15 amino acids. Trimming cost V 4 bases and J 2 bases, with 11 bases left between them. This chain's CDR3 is CATSDTRGTGNTIYF. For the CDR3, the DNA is TGTGCCACCAGTGACACCAGGGGTACTGGAAACACCATATATTTT.

The CDR3 loop is CASGLVHGLVAGDSYEQYF. The DNA for the CDR3 is TGTGCTAGTGGTTTGGTACATGGCTTGGTCGCGGGGGACTCCTACGAGCAGTACTTC. The rearrangement uses TRBV12-5 and TRBJ2-7; 7 nucleotides match TRBD2. J was trimmed by 0 bases and V by 0 bases; bases with no gene match: 14. Germline V gene sequence: CDR1 LGHNT, CDR2 FRNRAP. CDR3 length: 19 residues.

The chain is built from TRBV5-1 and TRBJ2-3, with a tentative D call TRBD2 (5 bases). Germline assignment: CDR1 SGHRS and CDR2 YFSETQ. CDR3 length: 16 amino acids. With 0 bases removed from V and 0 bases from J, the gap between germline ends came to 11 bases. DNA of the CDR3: TGCGCCAGCAGCTTGGGGGAGCACCCAAGCACAGATACGCAGTATTTT. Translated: CASSLGEHPSTDTQYF. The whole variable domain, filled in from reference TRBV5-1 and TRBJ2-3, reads KAGVTQTPRYLIKTRGQQVTLSCSPISGHRSVSWYQQTPGQGLQFLFEYFSETQRNKGNFPGRFSGRQFSNSRSEMNVSTLELGDSALYLCASSLGEHPSTDTQYFGPGTRLTVL.

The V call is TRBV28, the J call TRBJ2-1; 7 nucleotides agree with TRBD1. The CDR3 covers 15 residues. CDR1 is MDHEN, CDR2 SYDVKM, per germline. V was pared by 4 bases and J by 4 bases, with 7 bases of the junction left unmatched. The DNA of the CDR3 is TGTGCCAGCAGTTCCCGGACAGGTCCTTACAATGAGCAGTTCTTC. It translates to CASSSRTGPYNEQFF.

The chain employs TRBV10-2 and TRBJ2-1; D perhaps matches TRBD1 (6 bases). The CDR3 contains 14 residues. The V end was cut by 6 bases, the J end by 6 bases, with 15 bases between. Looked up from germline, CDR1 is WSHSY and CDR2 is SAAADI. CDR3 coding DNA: TGCGCCAGCAGACAGGGTGGGTTGGGCAATGAGCAGTTCTTC. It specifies CASRQGGLGNEQFF.

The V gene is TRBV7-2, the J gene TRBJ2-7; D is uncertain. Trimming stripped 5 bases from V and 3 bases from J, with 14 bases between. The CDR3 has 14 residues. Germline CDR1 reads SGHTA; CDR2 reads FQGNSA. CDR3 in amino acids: CASSPGLRFYEQYF. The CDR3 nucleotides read TGTGCCAGCAGCCCGGGTCTTCGATTCTACGAGCAGTACTTC. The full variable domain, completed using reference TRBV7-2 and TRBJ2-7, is GAGVSQSPSNKVTEKGKDVELRCDPISGHTALYWYRQSLGQGLEFLIYFQGNSAPDKSGLPSDRFSAERTGGSVSTLTIQRTQQEDSAVYLCASSPGLRFYEQYFGPGTRLTVT.

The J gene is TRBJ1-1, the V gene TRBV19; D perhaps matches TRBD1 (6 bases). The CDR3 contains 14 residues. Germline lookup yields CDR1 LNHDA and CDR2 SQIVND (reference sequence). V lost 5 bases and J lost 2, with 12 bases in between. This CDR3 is CASSPGQFNTEAFF. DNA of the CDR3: TGTGCCAGTAGTCCCGGACAGTTTAACACTGAAGCTTTCTTT.

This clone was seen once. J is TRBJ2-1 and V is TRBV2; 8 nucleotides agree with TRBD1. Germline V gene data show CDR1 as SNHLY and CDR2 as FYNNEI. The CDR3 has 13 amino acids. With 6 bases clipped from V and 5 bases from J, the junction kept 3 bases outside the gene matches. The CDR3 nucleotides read TGTGCCAGCAGCGGACAGGGTAACAATGAGCAGTTCTTC. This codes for CASSGQGNNEQFF.

CDR3 nucleotides: TGTGCCAGCTCTTTAGCGGAATACAATGAGCAGTTCTTC. This encodes CASSLAEYNEQFF. The chain has TRBV28 and TRBJ2-1; TRBD2 might be the D (6 bases). Germline CDR1 is MDHEN and CDR2 is SYDVKM. CDR3 length: 13 amino acids. Deletions cut 8 bases from V and 4 bases from J, with 12 bases between.

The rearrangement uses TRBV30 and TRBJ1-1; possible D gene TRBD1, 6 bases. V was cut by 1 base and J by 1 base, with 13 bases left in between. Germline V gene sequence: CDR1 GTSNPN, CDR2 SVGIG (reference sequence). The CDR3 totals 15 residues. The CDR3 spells CAWSAPPTGNTEAFF. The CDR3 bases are TGTGCCTGGAGTGCTCCCCCGACAGGGAACACTGAAGCTTTCTTT.

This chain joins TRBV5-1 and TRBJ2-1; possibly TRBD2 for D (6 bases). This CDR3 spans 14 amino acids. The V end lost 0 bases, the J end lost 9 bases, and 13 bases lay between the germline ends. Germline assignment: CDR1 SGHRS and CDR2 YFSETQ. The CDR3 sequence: CASSLARSGPEQFF. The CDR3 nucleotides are TGCGCCAGCAGCTTGGCCAGGAGCGGGCCTGAGCAGTTCTTC.

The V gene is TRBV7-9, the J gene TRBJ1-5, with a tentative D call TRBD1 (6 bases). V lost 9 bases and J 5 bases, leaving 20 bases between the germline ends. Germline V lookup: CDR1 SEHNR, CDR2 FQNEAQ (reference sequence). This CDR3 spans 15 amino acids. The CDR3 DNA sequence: TGTGCCAGTGGCTGCGGCAGGGGATTGCATCAGCCCCAGCATTTT. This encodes CASGCGRGLHQPQHF.

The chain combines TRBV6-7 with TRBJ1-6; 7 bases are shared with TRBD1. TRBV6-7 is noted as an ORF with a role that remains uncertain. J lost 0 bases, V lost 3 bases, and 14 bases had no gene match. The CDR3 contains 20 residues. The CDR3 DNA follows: TGTGCCAGCAGTTATACCCGGCCTCTGGACAGGAGCTCCTATAATTCACCCCTCCACTTT. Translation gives CASSYTRPLDRSSYNSPLHF.

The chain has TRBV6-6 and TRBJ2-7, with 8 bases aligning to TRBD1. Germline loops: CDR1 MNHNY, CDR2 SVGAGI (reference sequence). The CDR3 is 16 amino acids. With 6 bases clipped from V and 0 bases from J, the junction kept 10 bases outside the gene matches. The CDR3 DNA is TGTGCCAGCAGCCCACGAGCGGACAGGGACTCCTACGAGCAGTACTTC. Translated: CASSPRADRDSYEQYF.

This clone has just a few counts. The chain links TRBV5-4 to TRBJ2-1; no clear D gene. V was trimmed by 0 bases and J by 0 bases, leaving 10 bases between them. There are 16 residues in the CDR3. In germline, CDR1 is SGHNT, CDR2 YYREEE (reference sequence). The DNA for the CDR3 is TGTGCCAGCAGCTTGGCCCAGGTTTTCTCCTACAATGAGCAGTTCTTC. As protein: CASSLAQVFSYNEQFF.

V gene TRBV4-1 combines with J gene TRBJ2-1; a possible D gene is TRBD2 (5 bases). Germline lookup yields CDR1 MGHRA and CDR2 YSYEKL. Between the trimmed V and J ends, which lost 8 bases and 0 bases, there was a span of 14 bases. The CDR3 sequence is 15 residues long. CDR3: CASGGELTSYNEQFF. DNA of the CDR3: TGCGCCAGCGGAGGAGAACTAACCTCCTACAATGAGCAGTTCTTC.

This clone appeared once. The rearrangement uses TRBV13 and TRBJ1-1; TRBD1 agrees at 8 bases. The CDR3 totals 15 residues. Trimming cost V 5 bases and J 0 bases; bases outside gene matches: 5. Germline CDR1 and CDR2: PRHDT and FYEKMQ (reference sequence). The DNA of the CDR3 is TGTGCCAGCAGCAAACGGACAGGGATGAACACTGAAGCTTTCTTT. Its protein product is CASSKRTGMNTEAFF.

For the CDR3, the DNA is TGTGCCAGCAGTTCTCTAGCGGGAGTAGGTTTGAATGAGCAGTTCTTC. Protein: CASSSLAGVGLNEQFF. The gene calls are TRBV27 and TRBJ2-1; TRBD2 agrees at 10 bases. Germline lookup yields CDR1 MNHEY and CDR2 SMNVEV (reference sequence). V shed 4 bases and J 7 bases; nucleotides not matched to a gene: 10. This CDR3 contains 16 residues.